This entry lists 28 T cell receptor beta chains sequenced from one sample in a study of blood T cell repertoires in COVID-19. The protocol was immunoSEQ multiplex PCR, while the TCRdb copy is restricted to in-frame clones and leaves out a portion. The sample has hundreds of thousands of clones, roughly 87% seen once. The sample taken for sequencing was peripheral blood. Source of these receptors: a woman aged 45 to 65 who had recovered from COVID-19.

The gene calls are TRBV4-3 and TRBJ1-2, with a tentative D call TRBD1 (5 bases). Germline V gene sequence: CDR1 LGHNA, CDR2 YSLEER. V shed 3 bases and J shed 0 bases, with 17 bases lying between them. This CDR3 has 17 residues. This CDR3 is CASSQAAGLLANYGYTF. The CDR3 DNA reads TGCGCCAGCAGCCAGGCTGCAGGGTTATTAGCTAACTATGGCTACACCTTC.

CDR3 region: CASSDPSRLPQPQHF. CDR3 nucleotides: TGTGCCAGCAGTGACCCCTCCAGGCTCCCTCAGCCCCAGCATTTT. V gene TRBV6-1 combines with J gene TRBJ1-5; no reliable D call. V was shortened by 3 bases and J by 6 bases, with 15 bases between the two germline ends. The CDR3 loop spans 15 amino acids. CDR1 is MNHNS, CDR2 SASEGT, per germline.

This clone was observed a single time. The chain joins TRBV11-1 to TRBJ2-5; D is unresolved. In germline, CDR1 is SGHAT, CDR2 FQDESV (reference sequence). The length of the CDR3 is 13 residues. The V gene lost 3 bases and the J gene lost 5 bases, with 10 bases spanning the gap. The CDR3 sequence is CASSFVGEETQYF. The CDR3 bases are TGTGCCAGCAGCTTTGTGGGCGAGGAGACCCAGTACTTC. The complete variable domain, with remaining parts taken from reference TRBV11-1 and TRBJ2-5, reads EAEVAQSPRYKITEKSQAVAFWCDPISGHATLYWYRQILGQGPELLVQFQDESVVDDSQLPKDRFSAERLKGVDSTLKIQPAELGDSAMYLCASSFVGEETQYFGPGTRLLVL.

The V call is TRBV5-6, the J call TRBJ2-7, with no clear D. V gave up 5 bases and J gave up 1 base, with 10 bases separating them. The CDR3 extends over 13 amino acids. Germline values: CDR1 SGHDT, CDR2 YYEEEE. In DNA, the CDR3 is TGTGCCAGCAGGCAGACAACTTCCTACGAGCAGTACTTC. Its protein is CASRQTTSYEQYF.

The chain couples TRBV19 to TRBJ2-3; 12 nucleotides line up with TRBD2. This CDR3 spans 16 amino acids. Germline V gene sequence: CDR1 LNHDA, CDR2 SQIVND (reference sequence). V dropped 5 bases and J dropped 4; count of bases not matched to a gene: 7. CDR3 coding DNA: TGTGCCAGTAGTTCCCGACTAGCGGGGGCCGCAGATACGCAGTATTTT. This encodes CASSSRLAGAADTQYF. The whole variable domain, filled in from reference TRBV19 and TRBJ2-3, reads DGGITQSPKYLFRKEGQNVTLSCEQNLNHDAMYWYRQDPGQGLRLIYYSQIVNDFQKGDIAEGYSVSREKKESFPLTVTSAQKNPTAFYLCASSSRLAGAADTQYFGPGTRLTVL.

The V gene is TRBV7-2, the J gene TRBJ2-6; 7 bases agree with TRBD1. After removal of 6 bases from V and 4 bases from J, the junction contained 15 bases not matched to a gene. Looked up from germline, CDR1 is SGHTA and CDR2 is FQGNSA. The CDR3 loop spans 18 amino acids. CDR3 in DNA: TGTGCCAGCAGTAGGGGGACAGCAAATTTTCTGGGGGCCAACGTCCTGACTTTC. Its protein is CASSRGTANFLGANVLTF. The variable domain in full, with the rest retrieved from reference TRBV7-2 and TRBJ2-6, is GAGVSQSPSNKVTEKGKDVELRCDPISGHTALYWYRQSLGQGLEFLIYFQGNSAPDKSGLPSDRFSAERTGGSVSTLTIQRTQQEDSAVYLCASSRGTANFLGANVLTFGAGSRLTVL.

This clone was observed a handful of times. The chain uses TRBV24-1 and TRBJ2-1; 8 bases fit TRBD2. Trimming took 4 bases from V and 1 from J; bases not matched to a gene: 2. This CDR3 region has 15 residues. From germline, CDR1 is KGHDR and CDR2 SFDVKD. In DNA form, the CDR3 reads TGTGCCACCAGTGACCCTAGCGGGTCCTACAATGAGCAGTTCTTC. The encoded protein is CATSDPSGSYNEQFF.

This clone is a singleton in its sample. This CDR3 is CASSEAGIATNEKLFF. CDR3 nucleotides: TGTGCCAGCAGTGAGGCAGGGATTGCAACTAATGAAAAACTGTTTTTT. The chain has TRBV6-1 and TRBJ1-4, with D maybe TRBD1 (5 bases). Trimming shortened V by 3 bases and J by 0 bases, and 11 bases separated the two germline ends. Germline V CDR1 and CDR2: MNHNS, SASEGT. The CDR3 has 16 residues.

The rearrangement joins TRBV5-1 to TRBJ1-2, with a weak D call TRBD1 (5 bases). Germline V gene sequence: CDR1 SGHRS, CDR2 YFSETQ. V gave up 6 bases and J gave up 9 bases, with 12 bases separating them. This CDR3 has 11 amino acids. CDR3 DNA: TGCGCCAGCATGTGGGGGGTTAGCTACACCTTC. Protein product: CASMWGVSYTF.

The chain combines TRBV7-6 with TRBJ1-2, with D unclear. Between the trimmed V and J ends, which lost 10 bases and 4 bases, there was a span of 10 bases. CDR3 length: 11 amino acids. Germline CDR1 SGHVS, CDR2 FNYEAQ. The chain's CDR3 is CAIRELYGYTF. CDR3 sequence (DNA): TGTGCCATAAGGGAGCTCTATGGCTACACCTTC.

In DNA form, the CDR3 reads TGTGCCAGCAGCGTAGGAGGGGGAGAGGCTTTCTTT. It yields the protein CASSVGGGEAFF. V is TRBV9 and J is TRBJ1-1; maybe TRBD1 (6 bases). The CDR3 extends over 12 amino acids. V dropped 0 bases and J dropped 11 bases, with 11 bases sitting between them. CDR1 and CDR2 from the germline V gene are SGDLS and YYNGEE.

The chain employs TRBV21-1 and TRBJ1-2. TRBV21-1 is classified as a pseudogene. CDR3 length: 16 amino acids. The CDR3 protein is CASSKEGGQGRSGYTF. The CDR3, as DNA: TGTGCCAGCAGCAAAGAGGGCGGGCAAGGGCGGAGTGGCTACACCTTC.

This clone was found a few times. The chain has TRBV18 and TRBJ2-3; D is perhaps TRBD1 (6 bases). Trimming took 1 base from V and 3 from J, leaving 8 bases between them. This CDR3 region has 14 residues. Germline CDR1 is KGHSH and CDR2 is LQKENI. CDR3 DNA sequence: TGTGCCAGCTCACCACGAGGGACAACAGATACGCAGTATTTT. As protein: CASSPRGTTDTQYF.

CDR3 coding DNA: TGTGCCAGCAGCCTGTACAGGGGATCGGGCACTGAAGCTTTCTTT. This codes for CASSLYRGSGTEAFF. The chain joins TRBV5-4 to TRBJ1-1, with 7 bases aligning to TRBD1. Germline CDR1 SGHNT, CDR2 YYREEE (reference sequence). CDR3 size: 15 residues. Trimming took 4 bases from V and 4 from J; bases not matched to a gene: 10.

The chain carries TRBV18 and TRBJ2-3; 9 nucleotides match TRBD1. The ends lost 2 bases at V and 4 bases at J; junction bases unmatched: 10. The CDR3 extends over 17 amino acids. Germline assignment: CDR1 KGHSH and CDR2 LQKENI. This CDR3 is CASSPTGTGWRSDTQYF. The CDR3 DNA is TGTGCCAGCTCACCAACAGGGACAGGGTGGCGATCAGATACGCAGTATTTT.

CDR3 DNA: TGTGCCAGCAGTGCCCCGGACAGGGAGGGCCCCAACGTCCTGACTTTC. The encoded protein is CASSAPDREGPNVLTF. The chain combines TRBV2 with TRBJ2-6, with D possibly being TRBD1 (8 bases). There are 16 residues in the CDR3. Germline loops: CDR1 SNHLY, CDR2 FYNNEI. Trimming shortened V by 4 bases and J by 8 bases, and 18 bases separated the two germline ends.

The V call is TRBV7-9, the J call TRBJ1-1; weak D call: TRBD1 (5 bases). This CDR3 is built from 15 residues. Trimming took off 5 bases at V and 2 bases at J, with 15 bases between the two ends. Germline CDR1 is SEHNR and CDR2 is FQNEAQ (reference sequence). The CDR3 DNA is TGTGCCAGCAGCCCCGTCGGGGGAAGCAACACTGAAGCTTTCTTT. As protein: CASSPVGGSNTEAFF.

With respect to this clone: A read error may account for a junction end that differs from germline. This chain uses TRBV7-3 with TRBJ1-6; 8 bases are a match to TRBD1. Germline values: CDR1 SGHTA, CDR2 FQGTGA. The CDR3 consists of 19 residues. In DNA, the CDR3 is TGTGCCAGCAGCTTAAGAGGCCCGACAGGGGAGCGGTATAGTTCACCCCTCCACTTT. It translates to CASSLRGPTGERYSSPLHF.

The chain couples TRBV20-1 to TRBJ2-7; TRBD1 matches at 7 bases. Per the germline V gene, CDR1 is DFQATT and CDR2 is SNEGSKA (reference sequence). This CDR3 is 11 amino acids long. Trimming cost V 6 bases and J 6 bases; bases outside gene matches: 5. The CDR3 DNA follows: TGCAGTGCCAGACAGGGAAGCGAGCAGTACTTC. Its translation is CSARQGSEQYF.

This sequence joins TRBV5-1 and TRBJ2-1; TRBD2 matches 7 bases. V lost 4 bases and J lost 4; bases outside the gene matches: 5. The CDR3 covers 14 residues. The germline CDR1 and CDR2 sequences are SGHRS and YFSETQ. CDR3 loop: CASSPGGIYNEQFF. As DNA, the CDR3 is TGCGCCAGCAGCCCCGGGGGGATATACAATGAGCAGTTCTTC.

The chain recombines TRBV28 with TRBJ2-7; TRBD2 matches 10 bases. The V and J ends lost 5 bases and 10 bases, in that order; junction bases with no gene match: 11. The CDR3 has 14 residues. Germline values: CDR1 MDHEN, CDR2 SYDVKM. The CDR3 spells CASSRGSGRALQYF. CDR3 DNA: TGTGCCAGCAGTAGAGGGAGCGGGAGGGCCCTCCAGTACTTC. Variable domain in full (rest from reference TRBV28 and TRBJ2-7): DVKVTQSSRYLVKRTGEKVFLECVQDMDHENMFWYRQDPGLGLRLIYFSYDVKMKEKGDIPEGYSVSREKKERFSLILESASTNQTSMYLCASSRGSGRALQYFGPGTRLTVT.

The J gene is TRBJ1-1, the V gene TRBV28; 8 bases agree with TRBD1. This CDR3 contains 14 residues. Germline V gene data show CDR1 as MDHEN and CDR2 as SYDVKM. The V segment lost 9 bases and the J segment 7 bases; nucleotides outside the gene matches: 13. The CDR3 is CASLTGERHREAFF. Written as DNA, the CDR3 is TGTGCCAGTTTGACAGGGGAGAGACACCGTGAAGCTTTCTTT.

The chain uses TRBV5-4 and TRBJ2-2; possibly TRBD1 for D (6 bases). CDR1 is SGHNT and CDR2 is YYREEE in the germline V gene (reference sequence). V was shortened by 1 base and J by 3 bases, with 13 bases between the two germline ends. The CDR3 runs 16 residues. DNA of the CDR3: TGTGCCAGCAGCTTGCGCAGGGGAACTTACACCGGGGAGCTGTTTTTT. Its translation: CASSLRRGTYTGELFF.

This sequence joins TRBV19 and TRBJ1-5; D is possibly TRBD1 (5 bases). The V gene lost 2 bases and the J gene lost 1 base, with 15 bases spanning the gap. CDR1 and CDR2 (germline): LNHDA, SQIVND (reference sequence). The CDR3 totals 17 residues. The chain's CDR3 is CASSIWSSRGSNQPQHF. Here the CDR3 DNA reads TGTGCCAGTAGTATATGGTCCTCGCGGGGGAGCAATCAGCCCCAGCATTTT.

As to this clone: Germline and junction disagree at one end, which may indicate a read error. The V call is TRBV7-7, the J call TRBJ2-2; 7 nucleotides align to TRBD2. Germline V gene data show CDR1 as SSHAT and CDR2 as FNYEAQ (reference sequence). The CDR3 runs 14 residues. CDR3 protein: CASSREENTGELFF. The CDR3 bases are TGTGCTAGCAGCCGGGAGGAGAACACCGGGGAGCTGTTTTTT. Looking up the rest from reference TRBV7-7 and TRBJ2-2 gives the full variable domain: GAGVSQSPRYKVTKRGQDVTLRCDPISSHATLYWYQQALGQGPEFLTYFNYEAQPDKSGLPSDRFSAERPEGSISTLTIQRTEQRDSAMYRCASSREENTGELFFGEGSRLTVL.

The chain employs TRBV9 and TRBJ1-1; D ambiguous. Per germline, CDR1 SGDLS and CDR2 YYNGEE. The CDR3 totals 15 residues. The V and J ends lost 4 bases and 0 bases respectively, with 13 bases between them. CDR3 sequence (DNA): TGTGCCAGCAGCCCGCGTCGGGGTTTGAACACTGAAGCTTTCTTT. This translates into CASSPRRGLNTEAFF.

This clone was recorded a few times. V is TRBV12-3 or TRBV12-4 and J is TRBJ1-1; D remains ambiguous. CDR3 length: 13 residues. V shed 5 bases and J shed 1 base, with 8 bases lying between them. CDR3 amino acids: CASSTRQNTEAFF. The CDR3 nucleotides read TGTGCCAGCAGTACTCGACAGAACACTGAAGCTTTCTTT.

The chain recombines TRBV19 with TRBJ2-3, with D possibly being TRBD2 (6 bases). The CDR3 consists of 14 residues. The V and J ends lost 3 bases and 6 bases respectively, with 13 bases between them. The germline CDR1 and CDR2 sequences are LNHDA and SQIVND (reference sequence). CDR3 amino acids: CASSIGTLLDTQYF. In nucleotides, the CDR3 is TGTGCCAGTAGTATCGGGACTCTACTTGATACGCAGTATTTT.